What follows describes a single TCR beta chain. Germline assignment: CDR1 SGDLS and CDR2 YYNGEE. The junction had 8 bases not matched to a gene; V was cut back by 0 bases and J by 4 bases. The CDR3 length is 17 residues. In the original analysis: By means of reference gene primer amplification, nucleated cell counts were estimated. Repertoires were generated with immunoSEQ multiplex PCR, while TCRdb's copy carries only in-frame clones and drops some. V, J and clone size derive from that table, while D and trimming were established from the DNA sequence. The sample carries some 180,000 clones, about 75% recorded once. The entry originates in a study of blood T cell repertoires in COVID-19. Study details: COVID-19 samples, acute and convalescent, were from the United States, Italy and Spain. T cells, B-cell-depleted T cells, or PBMCs provided the cDNA or gDNA that served as material.

Input material: peripheral blood. The V and J genes are TRBV9 and TRBJ2-1; TRBD2 aligns across 9 bases. The TCR was taken from a woman in her fifties or sixties with active or convalescent COVID-19. The CDR3 protein is CASSVGLPAGGYNEQFF. The CDR3 nucleotides read TGTGCCAGCAGCGTAGGACTCCCGGCGGGAGGGTACAATGAGCAGTTCTTC.